These 27 T cell receptor beta chains came from one sample sequenced in a study of blood T cell repertoires in COVID-19. The protocol was immunoSEQ multiplex PCR, while the TCRdb copy is restricted to in-frame clones and leaves out a portion. The sample records around 250,000 clones, around 88% being singletons. Sequenced input: PBMCs or T cells enriched from blood (not recorded which). All receptors come from a woman between 35 and 50 years old with acute COVID-19.

The rearrangement links TRBV5-6 to TRBJ1-5; D remains unclear. The V gene lost 4 bases and the J gene lost 3 bases, with 14 bases spanning the gap. The CDR3 loop spans 15 amino acids. The germline V gene has CDR1 SGHDT and CDR2 YYEEEE. The CDR3 region has the DNA TGTGCCAGCAGCCGCATGACAACCTCCAATCAGCCCCAGCATTTT. It is translated as CASSRMTTSNQPQHF.

The gene calls are TRBV9 and TRBJ2-1; the match to TRBD2 covers 8 bases. The ends lost 0 bases at V and 3 bases at J; junction bases unmatched: 5. The germline CDR1 and CDR2 sequences are SGDLS and YYNGEE. The CDR3 is 16 amino acids. CDR3 sequence (DNA): TGTGCCAGCAGCGTAGGAGGCGGGAGGAGCTACAATGAGCAGTTCTTC. Translation: CASSVGGGRSYNEQFF.

The V call is TRBV9, the J call TRBJ1-2; TRBD1 aligns across 7 bases. The CDR3 covers 16 residues. CDR1 is SGDLS and CDR2 is YYNGEE in the germline V gene. V shed 5 bases and J 4 bases; nucleotides not matched to a gene: 14. The CDR3 DNA reads TGTGCCAGCAGTATGGAGACAGGGCCGTACTCCTATGGCTACACCTTC. The encoded protein is CASSMETGPYSYGYTF.

The chain recombines TRBV12-3 or TRBV12-4 with TRBJ1-1; the D is unclear. This CDR3 is built from 11 residues. With 8 bases removed from V and 2 bases from J, the gap between germline ends came to 6 bases. CDR3 nucleotides: TGTGCCAGCTCGGGTAACACTGAAGCTTTCTTT. Translating it yields CASSGNTEAFF.

This clone is a singleton in its sample. The rearrangement links TRBV7-9 to TRBJ1-1, with D uncertain. Germline loops: CDR1 SEHNR, CDR2 FQNEAQ (reference sequence). V was pared by 4 bases and J by 0 bases, with 6 bases between. The CDR3 runs to 13 residues. The CDR3 DNA follows: TGTGCCAGCAGCTCTATCATGAACACTGAAGCTTTCTTT. It codes for CASSSIMNTEAFF.

This clone was recorded only once. V usage is TRBV11-2 and J usage is TRBJ2-5, with no clear D. CDR1 SGHAT and CDR2 FQNNGV come from the germline V gene. The CDR3 runs 13 residues. Trimming cost V 0 bases and J 11 bases, with 13 bases left between them. The CDR3 DNA follows: TGTGCCAGCAGCTTAGATAGTGGTTCTTGGCAGTACTTC. Amino acids: CASSLDSGSWQYF.

V is TRBV7-8 and J is TRBJ1-2, with 8 positions matching TRBD1. CDR3 length equals 16 residues. The J segment lost 2 bases and the V segment lost 0 bases, leaving 5 bases of the junction unmatched. Per the germline V gene, CDR1 is SGHVS and CDR2 is FQNEAQ. CDR3 sequence reads: CASSLAPRGPNYGYTF. In DNA, the CDR3 is TGTGCCAGCAGCTTAGCCCCCAGGGGGCCCAACTATGGCTACACCTTC.

The chain links TRBV6-2 or TRBV6-3 to TRBJ2-7, with 10 bases identical to TRBD1. This CDR3 comprises 15 residues. The V gene end was trimmed by 8 bases and the J gene end by 0 bases; junction bases not matched to a gene: 7. Looked up from germline, CDR1 is MNHEY and CDR2 is SVGEGT. CDR3: CASRSGTGASYEQYV. In DNA form, the CDR3 reads TGTGCCAGCCGTTCCGGGACAGGGGCCTCCTACGAGCAGTACGTC.

The chain recombines TRBV7-9 with TRBJ1-1, with no clear D. The CDR3 spans 12 residues. CDR1 is SEHNR, CDR2 FQNEAQ, per germline (reference sequence). Deletions cut 8 bases from V and 3 bases from J, with 10 bases between. The CDR3 sequence: CASATGDTEAFF. CDR3 sequence (DNA): TGTGCCAGCGCTACCGGTGACACTGAAGCTTTCTTT.

This sequence joins TRBV20-1 and TRBJ2-3, with D possibly being TRBD1 (6 bases). Trimming left V 3 bases short and J 6 bases short, with 16 bases between. In germline, CDR1 is DFQATT, CDR2 SNEGSKA (reference sequence). This CDR3 contains 14 residues. CDR3 region: CSASTGTHVDTQYF. CDR3 nucleotide sequence: TGCAGTGCTAGTACAGGGACCCATGTGGATACGCAGTATTTT.

The chain combines TRBV4-1 with TRBJ2-7, with 11 bases matching TRBD2. The V segment lost 4 bases and the J segment 2 bases; nucleotides outside the gene matches: 4. The CDR3 sequence is 15 residues long. Germline V gene sequence: CDR1 MGHRA, CDR2 YSYEKL. CDR3 loop: CASSPGTSGTYEQYF. Here the CDR3 DNA reads TGCGCCAGCAGCCCTGGGACTAGCGGCACCTACGAGCAGTACTTC.

The chain carries TRBV22-1 and TRBJ2-7; TRBD1 is taken as the D call from the table, unchecked against the DNA. TRBV22-1 is marked as a pseudogene. The CDR3 is 16 amino acids. CDR3: CPGSARFVGGGVEQYV. CDR3 bases: TGTCCTGGGAGCGCACGTTTTGTTGGAGGGGGCGTCGAGCAGTACGTC.

The chain links TRBV3-1 (or the pseudogene TRBV3-2) to TRBJ2-1, with 14 bases fitting TRBD2. Germline loops: CDR1 LGHDT, CDR2 YNNKEL (reference sequence). This CDR3 comprises 18 residues. J lost 7 bases, V lost 1 base, and 9 bases had no gene match. The CDR3 sequence is CASSQGHGTSGRANEQFF. CDR3 sequence (DNA): TGTGCCAGCAGCCAAGGGCACGGGACTAGCGGGAGAGCGAATGAGCAGTTCTTC.

The rearrangement links TRBV11-2 to TRBJ2-1; D may be TRBD2 (6 bases). The CDR3 covers 15 residues. The germline V gene encodes CDR1 SGHAT and CDR2 FQNNGV. V lost 5 bases and J 3 bases, leaving 14 bases between the germline ends. CDR3 sequence: CASSQWGEDYNEQFF. The DNA for the CDR3 is TGTGCCAGCAGCCAGTGGGGGGAGGACTACAATGAGCAGTTCTTC.

The gene calls are TRBV9 and TRBJ2-3; maybe TRBD2 (7 bases). CDR1 is SGDLS and CDR2 is YYNGEE in the germline V gene. V was shortened by 3 bases and J by 4 bases, with 12 bases between the two germline ends. The CDR3 consists of 14 residues. In DNA, the CDR3 is TGTGCCAGCAGCGAGGGGGGGACACCAGATACGCAGTATTTT. Translating gives CASSEGGTPDTQYF. Based on the CDR3 plus reference TRBV9 and TRBJ2-3, the full variable domain is DSGVTQTPKHLITATGQRVTLRCSPRSGDLSVYWYQQSLDQGLQFLIQYYNGEERAKGNILERFSAQQFPDLHSELNLSSLELGDSALYFCASSEGGTPDTQYFGPGTRLTVL.

This chain joins TRBV7-9 and TRBJ1-6; D call uncertain. The V end was cut by 4 bases, the J end by 13 bases, with 14 bases between. The germline gives CDR1 SEHNR, CDR2 FQNEAQ (reference sequence). The CDR3 extends over 13 amino acids. This CDR3 is CASSSGSLRPLHF. The CDR3 coding sequence is TGTGCCAGCAGCTCCGGAAGCCTGCGGCCCCTCCACTTT.

The chain couples TRBV1 to TRBJ2-1; the table's D gene call, TRBD2, was not cross checked with the DNA. TRBV1 is an annotated pseudogene. The CDR3 has 20 residues. As DNA, the CDR3 is TGCACCAGCAGCCAAGATAAGAGGGGACTCACCTCGAGCTCCTACAATGAGCAGTTCTTC. As protein: CTSSQDKRGLTSSSYNEQFF.

The chain couples TRBV11-2 to TRBJ2-5, with TRBD2 identical over 7 bases. Looked up from germline, CDR1 is SGHAT and CDR2 is FQNNGV. After removal of 3 bases from V and 1 base from J, the junction contained 2 bases not matched to a gene. The CDR3 is 14 amino acids. The CDR3 here is CASSFLAAQETQYF. In DNA, the CDR3 is TGTGCCAGCAGCTTTCTAGCGGCCCAAGAGACCCAGTACTTC.

The chain carries TRBV19 and TRBJ2-3; TRBD2 agrees at 13 bases. Losses at the gene ends were 10 bases for V and 6 bases for J; bases not matched to a gene: 4. Germline CDR1 is LNHDA and CDR2 is SQIVND (reference sequence). This CDR3 has 13 amino acids. The CDR3 here is CAIGLAGADTQYF. The CDR3 nucleotides read TGTGCCATAGGACTAGCGGGAGCTGATACGCAGTATTTT.

The rearrangement links TRBV5-6 to TRBJ2-1; TRBD2 matches 8 bases. V was clipped by 3 bases and J by 7 bases; unmatched bases: 9. CDR3 size: 15 residues. Germline loops: CDR1 SGHDT, CDR2 YYEEEE. This CDR3 reads CASSSLSTGGNEQFF. The DNA of the CDR3 is TGTGCCAGCAGCTCCCTTTCGACGGGAGGGAATGAGCAGTTCTTC.

The J gene is TRBJ2-1, the V gene TRBV27, with 11 positions matching TRBD1. With 6 bases clipped from V and 9 bases from J, the junction kept 10 bases outside the gene matches. Per the germline V gene, CDR1 is MNHEY and CDR2 is SMNVEV (reference sequence). This CDR3 is built from 15 residues. The CDR3 DNA follows: TGTGCCAGCAGCCAAACCGGGACAGGGGGTGGTGAGCAGTTCTTC. Protein: CASSQTGTGGGEQFF.

This chain uses TRBV5-4 with TRBJ1-1; D not resolved. The CDR3 spans 14 residues. Germline assignment: CDR1 SGHNT and CDR2 YYREEE (reference sequence). The V end was cut by 1 base, the J end by 1 base, with 8 bases between. CDR3 protein: CASSLTVGNTEAFF. CDR3 DNA sequence: TGTGCCAGCAGCTTGACAGTGGGGAACACTGAAGCTTTCTTT.

This rearrangement joins TRBV11-3 to TRBJ1-5; 7 bases match TRBD1. CDR3 length: 13 amino acids. The trim removed 3 bases at V and 7 bases at J, leaving 3 bases unmatched. CDR1 and CDR2 from the germline V gene are SGHNT and YENEEA. The CDR3 bases are TGTGCCAGCAGCTTTACAGGGGACCAGCCCCAGCATTTT. As protein: CASSFTGDQPQHF.

The chain employs TRBV19 and TRBJ1-2, with unresolved D. The CDR3 totals 14 residues. From germline, CDR1 is LNHDA and CDR2 SQIVND (reference sequence). V lost 7 bases to trimming and J lost 3 bases, with 15 bases between them. The CDR3 DNA is TGTGCCAGTACGAGAGCGGGCGGAGACTATGGCTACACCTTC. Translated, it gives CASTRAGGDYGYTF.

V and J are TRBV27 and TRBJ1-1; 7 bases align to TRBD1. The germline gives CDR1 MNHEY, CDR2 SMNVEV (reference sequence). There are 18 residues in the CDR3. V lost 6 bases, J lost 1 base, and 17 bases stayed unmatched. For the CDR3, the DNA is TGTGCCAGCAGACGGACAGGTCTAAGAGGAGCGGGGAACACTGAAGCTTTCTTT. Translating it yields CASRRTGLRGAGNTEAFF.

This sequence joins TRBV27 and TRBJ1-1, with 8 bases aligning to TRBD1. This CDR3 is built from 15 residues. Germline V CDR1 and CDR2: MNHEY, SMNVEV (reference sequence). V was clipped by 5 bases and J by 1 base; unmatched bases: 6. CDR3 DNA sequence: TGTGCCAGCAGTCCCGACAGGGGTCGGAACACTGAAGCTTTCTTT. Protein: CASSPDRGRNTEAFF.

V and J are TRBV7-6 and TRBJ2-3, with D possibly matching TRBD1 (6 bases). The germline CDR1 and CDR2 sequences are SGHVS and FNYEAQ. V was cut by 5 bases and J by 2 bases, with 14 bases left in between. The CDR3 covers 15 residues. CDR3 bases: TGTGCCAGCAGCGCCACAGGGAGCGCCACAGATACGCAGTATTTT. Translating gives CASSATGSATDTQYF.